This T cell receptor beta chain was recorded in a study of spatial heterogeneity in lung cancer. Notes on the study in general: Tumoral mutation counts were tracked by counts of expanded intratumoral alpha and beta TCRs. Nonsynonymous mutation counts, ubiquitous and regional, were tracked by the respective counts of ubiquitous and regional expanded TCRs.

The time point denotes: sample taken at primary tumor resection. Donation came from over 60 patients with untreated early-stage non-small cell lung cancer. As to this clonotype: What it binds is not known.

One entry per CDR3 protein results from TCRdb running MiXCR on the 5' RACE reads. The table has about 27,000 distinct CDR3 sequences, more than 5.5% seen once. The specimen was lung tumor tissue, collected at surgery. This TCR was sampled from a male donor with early-stage non-small cell lung cancer.

The DNA for the CDR3 is TGTGCCAGCAGCTTAGCCCCGGCTAGCGGGGGGGCCTACGAGCAGTACTTC. The encoded protein is CASSLAPASGGAYEQYF. The V call is TRBV7-6, the J call TRBJ2-7; 12 bases align to TRBD2. This CDR3 comprises 17 residues. The ends lost 0 bases at V and 2 bases at J; junction bases unmatched: 5. The germline gives CDR1 SGHVS, CDR2 FNYEAQ. The complete variable domain, with remaining parts taken from reference TRBV7-6 and TRBJ2-7, reads GAGVSQSPRYKVTKRGQDVALRCDPISGHVSLYWYRQALGQGPEFLTYFNYEAQQDKSGLPNDRFSAERPEGSISTLTIQRTEQRDSAMYRCASSLAPASGGAYEQYFGPGTRLTVT.